The 26 T cell receptor beta chains listed next were all sequenced from one sample in a study of beta chain features in type 1 diabetes. The study reverse transcribed the entire isolated RNA, so it sequenced expressed TCRB transcripts. Libraries were prepared by immunoSEQ multiplex PCR; TCRdb keeps only in-frame clonotypes and omits some of them. The sample lists hundreds of thousands of clones; roughly 12% were seen once. The material sequenced was naive CD4+ T cells from blood. These receptors originate from a man between 18 and 29 years old in good health.

The V call is TRBV5-4, the J call TRBJ2-1; D may be TRBD2 (5 bases). Germline loops: CDR1 SGHNT, CDR2 YYREEE (reference sequence). The V end was cut by 4 bases, the J end by 4 bases, with 15 bases between. The CDR3 runs to 15 residues. CDR3 DNA sequence: TGTGCCAGCAGCCCCTCGGGGAGAGAATACAATGAGCAGTTCTTC. It yields the protein CASSPSGREYNEQFF.

In this sample, this clone turned up a few times. The J gene is TRBJ2-1, the V gene TRBV18, with D uncertain. CDR3 length: 16 amino acids. V lost 3 bases, J lost 4 bases, and 16 bases lay in between. Germline CDR1 and CDR2: KGHSH and LQKENI. CDR3 in DNA: TGTGCCAGCTCACCTCTACGCGGAAGTCTTTACAATGAGCAGTTCTTC. Its translation is CASSPLRGSLYNEQFF.

This chain joins TRBV7-2 and TRBJ2-3; 14 nucleotides agree with TRBD2. Germline-derived CDR1 and CDR2 are SGHTA and FQGNSA. J lost 7 bases, V lost 3 bases, and 6 bases had no gene match. CDR3 size: 16 residues. The CDR3 reads CASSFGGLAGGNTQYF. CDR3 nucleotides: TGTGCCAGCAGCTTTGGAGGACTAGCGGGAGGAAATACGCAGTATTTT.

The chain employs TRBV28 and TRBJ1-1; D may be TRBD1 (5 bases). V was clipped by 6 bases and J by 10 bases, with 15 bases between them. The germline gives CDR1 MDHEN, CDR2 SYDVKM. This CDR3 contains 12 residues. The CDR3 DNA reads as TGTGCCAGCAGCCTTGGGGGTAGCGGAGCTTTCTTT. Its translation is CASSLGGSGAFF.

This chain links TRBV5-6 with TRBJ2-7; 9 nucleotides match TRBD1. CDR1 is SGHDT, CDR2 YYEEEE, per germline. V trimming: 0 bases; J trimming: 3 bases; junction bases outside the gene matches: 4. The CDR3 extends over 15 amino acids. The CDR3 DNA follows: TGTGCCAGCAGCTTGGACGACAGGGGGTTCTACGAGCAGTACTTC. It specifies CASSLDDRGFYEQYF. Full variable domain (outside the CDR3, taken from reference TRBV5-6 and TRBJ2-7): DAGVTQSPTHLIKTRGQQVTLRCSPKSGHDTVSWYQQALGQGPQFIFQYYEEEERQRGNFPDRFSGHQFPNYSSELNVNALLLGDSALYLCASSLDDRGFYEQYFGPGTRLTVT.

The J gene is TRBJ1-2, the V gene TRBV7-2, with TRBD1 matching over 9 bases. CDR3 length: 14 amino acids. J lost 3 bases, V lost 4 bases, and 3 bases had no gene match. Germline V gene data show CDR1 as SGHTA and CDR2 as FQGNSA. The CDR3 sequence is CASSSRTGDYGYTF. DNA for the CDR3: TGTGCCAGCAGCTCGCGGACAGGGGACTATGGCTACACCTTC.

This clone was seen more than once but under ten times. This chain's CDR3 is CASSQVVPDNEQFF. Written as DNA, the CDR3 is TGCGCCAGCAGCCAAGTGGTACCGGACAATGAGCAGTTCTTC. This sequence joins TRBV4-3 and TRBJ2-1; no clear D. Trimming shortened V by 1 base and J by 5 bases, and 9 bases separated the two germline ends. This CDR3 contains 14 residues. Per germline, CDR1 LGHNA and CDR2 YSLEER.

This clone occurred a few times. The chain carries TRBV4-1 and TRBJ2-7, with TRBD1 matching 7 bases. The germline gives CDR1 MGHRA, CDR2 YSYEKL. There are 13 residues in the CDR3. Trimming at V came to 0 bases and at J to 9 bases, leaving 5 bases not matched to a gene. The CDR3 protein is CASSQETGLGQYF. Written as DNA, the CDR3 is TGCGCCAGCAGCCAAGAGACAGGGCTTGGGCAGTACTTC.

The sample holds a few counts of this clone. The chain combines TRBV7-6 with TRBJ2-7; D perhaps matches TRBD1 (6 bases). The CDR3 contains 12 residues. The V end lost 2 bases, the J end lost 4 bases, and 6 bases lay between the germline ends. Germline lookup yields CDR1 SGHVS and CDR2 FNYEAQ. The CDR3 sequence is CASSLRGYEQYF. Written as DNA, the CDR3 is TGTGCCAGCAGCTTAAGGGGGTACGAGCAGTACTTC.

This clone was observed a handful of times. The V and J genes are TRBV4-2 and TRBJ2-7; 8 nucleotides agree with TRBD2. CDR3 length: 17 residues. V lost 0 bases and J lost 0; bases outside the gene matches: 7. Germline-derived CDR1 and CDR2 are LGHNA and YNFKEQ. CDR3: CASSQDRGGRPSYEQYF. The DNA of the CDR3 is TGTGCCAGCAGCCAAGACAGGGGCGGGAGGCCCTCCTACGAGCAGTACTTC.

There are a few counts of this clone. The chain is built from TRBV7-9 and TRBJ2-7; no reliable D call. This CDR3 spans 14 amino acids. Germline loops: CDR1 SEHNR, CDR2 FQNEAQ (reference sequence). The V end lost 2 bases, the J end lost 1 base, and 9 bases lay between the germline ends. The CDR3 nucleotides read TGTGCCAGCAGCTTAACCGGTGTTTCCTACGAGCAGTACTTC. The encoded protein is CASSLTGVSYEQYF.

As concerns this clone: This same CDR3 is encoded by further DNA sequences in the sample. J is TRBJ2-1 and V is TRBV14, with D possibly being TRBD2 (6 bases). This CDR3 spans 16 amino acids. Trimming pared 0 bases from V and 0 bases from J, leaving 9 bases between. Germline loops: CDR1 SGHDN, CDR2 FVKESK. The CDR3 loop reads CASSQDAGSSYNEQFF. CDR3 DNA sequence: TGTGCCAGCAGCCAAGACGCCGGGAGCTCCTACAATGAGCAGTTCTTC.

There are a few counts of this clone. The V call is TRBV6-5, the J call TRBJ2-7, with TRBD2 as a possible D gene (6 bases). Germline lookup yields CDR1 MNHEY and CDR2 SVGAGI. Trimming cost V 0 bases and J 5 bases, with 17 bases left between them. CDR3 length equals 16 residues. DNA for the CDR3: TGTGCCAGCAGTTACTCGCGGGACTTGACAGTCCACGAGCAGTACTTC. Translated: CASSYSRDLTVHEQYF.

Only a few counts were recorded for this clone. The chain links TRBV7-9 to TRBJ1-2; D is perhaps TRBD1 (6 bases). The CDR3 consists of 13 residues. Germline CDR1 and CDR2: SEHNR and FQNEAQ (reference sequence). Deletions cut 6 bases from V and 8 bases from J, with 16 bases between. In DNA form, the CDR3 reads TGTGCCAGCAGTTCCAGGGGACAACGGGGCTACACCTTC. This translates into CASSSRGQRGYTF.

CDR3 sequence reads: CSVVRAGYEKLFF. Here the CDR3 DNA reads TGCAGCGTTGTAAGGGCAGGGTATGAAAAACTGTTTTTT. The chain links TRBV29-1 to TRBJ1-4; tentative D call: TRBD1 (5 bases). With 4 bases removed from V and 6 bases from J, the gap between germline ends came to 12 bases. CDR1 and CDR2 (germline): SQVTM, ANQGSEA. The CDR3 spans 13 residues.

Here the CDR3 DNA reads TGCGCCAGCAGCTTGCCCAAACCGGGACTAGCGGGGGGGAAGAATGAGCAGTTCTTC. It is translated as CASSLPKPGLAGGKNEQFF. This chain links TRBV5-1 with TRBJ2-1; 16 positions agree with TRBD2. Unmatched junction bases numbered 11, after V lost 1 base and J lost 7 bases. The CDR3 contains 19 residues. The germline gives CDR1 SGHRS, CDR2 YFSETQ.

This clone was detected only a few times. The chain carries TRBV6-1 and TRBJ2-6; no definite D call. V dropped 5 bases and J dropped 4 bases, with 6 bases sitting between them. This CDR3 is built from 13 residues. The germline V gene has CDR1 MNHNS and CDR2 SASEGT. The CDR3, as DNA: TGTGCCAGCAGTTCGCTAGGGGCCAACGTCCTGACTTTC. It codes for CASSSLGANVLTF.

The chain couples TRBV11-2 to TRBJ2-7, with D possibly being TRBD2 (6 bases). V was cut by 6 bases and J by 0 bases, with 15 bases left in between. The CDR3 extends over 15 amino acids. The germline V gene encodes CDR1 SGHAT and CDR2 FQNNGV. Written as DNA, the CDR3 is TGTGCCAGCAGTTTACGGGGAGGTCCCTCCTACGAGCAGTACTTC. Amino acid sequence: CASSLRGGPSYEQYF.

The chain carries TRBV7-8 and TRBJ2-3; TRBD1 might be the D (6 bases). CDR1 and CDR2 from the germline V gene are SGHVS and FQNEAQ. The V end was cut by 5 bases, the J end by 1 base, with 22 bases between. The CDR3 has 18 amino acids. CDR3 residues: CASSVSQGTFLGTDTQYF. The CDR3, as DNA: TGTGCCAGCAGCGTTAGCCAGGGGACCTTCCTTGGCACAGATACGCAGTATTTT.

This clone has a handful of counts. CDR3: CASSLAVRIEEGKAFF. Here the CDR3 DNA reads TGTGCCAGCAGCTTAGCCGTACGGATAGAGGAGGGAAAGGCTTTCTTT. The chain couples TRBV11-2 to TRBJ1-1; no clear D. V lost 1 base and J 11 bases, leaving 23 bases between the germline ends. The V gene's germline CDR1 is SGHAT and CDR2 FQNNGV. The CDR3 covers 16 residues.

This rearrangement joins TRBV28 to TRBJ2-3; 14 bases are a match to TRBD2. V shed 10 bases and J 6 bases; nucleotides not matched to a gene: 6. The V gene's germline CDR1 is MDHEN and CDR2 SYDVKM. The CDR3 consists of 14 residues. This CDR3 is CATRLAGGLDTQYF. CDR3 sequence (DNA): TGTGCCACTCGACTAGCGGGGGGGTTGGATACGCAGTATTTT.

This clone has just a few counts. The J gene is TRBJ2-5, the V gene TRBV28, with D maybe TRBD1 (5 bases). CDR3 size: 15 residues. Germline V gives CDR1 MDHEN, CDR2 SYDVKM. Trimming pared 6 bases from V and 2 bases from J, leaving 16 bases between. This CDR3 reads CASRVQTDIQETQYF. The CDR3 DNA follows: TGTGCCAGCAGGGTACAGACAGATATACAAGAGACCCAGTACTTC.

This clone appeared a few times. This chain uses TRBV30 with TRBJ1-5; the match to TRBD1 covers 10 bases. The germline gives CDR1 GTSNPN, CDR2 SVGIG (reference sequence). Trimming took 2 bases from V and 5 from J; bases not matched to a gene: 6. The CDR3 runs 15 residues. The CDR3 region is CAWSLGDRGYQPQHF. The CDR3 nucleotides are TGTGCCTGGAGTCTAGGGGACAGGGGATATCAGCCCCAGCATTTT. The complete variable domain, with remaining parts taken from reference TRBV30 and TRBJ1-5, reads SQTIHQWPATLVQPVGSPLSLECTVEGTSNPNLYWYRQAAGRGLQLLFYSVGIGQISSEVPQNLSASRPQDRQFILSSKKLLLSDSGFYLCAWSLGDRGYQPQHFGDGTRLSIL.

The rearrangement joins TRBV5-1 to TRBJ2-7; D gene ambiguous. Between the trimmed V and J ends, which lost 1 base and 6 bases, there was a span of 14 bases. The germline V gene has CDR1 SGHRS and CDR2 YFSETQ. The CDR3 contains 14 residues. This chain's CDR3 is CASSLPAGSLEQYF. Written as DNA, the CDR3 is TGCGCCAGCAGCTTGCCGGCAGGTTCACTCGAGCAGTACTTC.

The table lists this clone with a few counts. The same CDR3 arises from other DNA sequences in this sample as well. The genes are TRBV4-3 and TRBJ1-6; no definite D call. CDR3 length: 12 amino acids. The germline CDR1 and CDR2 sequences are LGHNA and YSLEER. The germline V and J ends were trimmed by 2 bases and 9 bases, with 5 bases remaining between them. The CDR3: CASSQSGSPLHF. In DNA form, the CDR3 reads TGCGCCAGCAGCCAATCCGGTTCACCCCTCCACTTT.

This clone was observed a handful of times. The chain combines TRBV7-2 with TRBJ2-5, with 7 bases fitting TRBD2. The CDR3 runs 15 residues. V shed 1 base, J shed 1 base, and the junction held 3 bases outside the gene matches. From germline, CDR1 is SGHTA and CDR2 FQGNSA. This CDR3 reads CASSLGGGFQETQYF. In nucleotides, the CDR3 is TGTGCCAGCAGCTTAGGGGGGGGGTTCCAAGAGACCCAGTACTTC.